Listed below are T cell receptor beta chains from one sample, sequenced in a study of blood T cell repertoires in COVID-19. Data came from immunoSEQ multiplex PCR; TCRdb stores just in-frame clones and leaves some out. The sample carries about half a million clones, roughly 85% recorded once. Sequenced input: peripheral blood. The receptor set was obtained from a human donor in a cohort sampled during active COVID-19. Both conserved end residues are trimmed from each CDR3. Each record gives: D gene, J gene, V gene, CDR3 protein. The D gene is left open where the match is weak.

>-|TRBJ1-2|TRBV21-1
ASSKVGRASANYGYT
>-|TRBJ1-2|TRBV12-3/TRBV12-4
ASIRRGGYT
>-|TRBJ1-1|TRBV3-1/TRBV3-2
ASSHEGDGTEAF
>-|TRBJ1-1|TRBV19
ASRRGGANEAF
>-|TRBJ2-7|TRBV7-9
ASSLIGPGGGDEQY
>-|TRBJ2-6|TRBV10-3
AISGAESWLAGANVLT
>TRBD1|TRBJ1-5|TRBV6-5
ATLGTGDQPQH
>-|TRBJ1-4|TRBV30
AWSEQDEKLF
>-|TRBJ1-5|TRBV7-8
ASSFREGNQPQH
>-|TRBJ2-7|TRBV4-3
ASSQGLAPYEQY
>TRBD1|TRBJ1-1|TRBV5-1
ASSPRQGTTEAF
>TRBD2|TRBJ2-5|TRBV5-4
ASTRGAGGQETQY
>-|TRBJ1-1|TRBV18
ASSPQGQRYTEAF
>-|TRBJ1-4|TRBV29-1
SGGGRDEKLF
>-|TRBJ2-7|TRBV6-5
ASRRDGYPYEQY
>-|TRBJ1-4|TRBV28
ASSFIRATNEKLF
>-|TRBJ1-5|TRBV12-5
ASGLGTVVHQPQH
>-|TRBJ2-1|TRBV10-3
AIRIRDTYNEQF
>TRBD2|TRBJ2-7|TRBV9
ASSVSAGGLPYEQY
>TRBD1|TRBJ1-2|TRBV27
ASSMGQGGGYT
>-|TRBJ1-2|TRBV15
ATSRVGSRINYGYT
>-|TRBJ2-3|TRBV10-3
AISVRGDTQY
>TRBD2|TRBJ2-7|TRBV7-3
ASSLGSSGYEQY